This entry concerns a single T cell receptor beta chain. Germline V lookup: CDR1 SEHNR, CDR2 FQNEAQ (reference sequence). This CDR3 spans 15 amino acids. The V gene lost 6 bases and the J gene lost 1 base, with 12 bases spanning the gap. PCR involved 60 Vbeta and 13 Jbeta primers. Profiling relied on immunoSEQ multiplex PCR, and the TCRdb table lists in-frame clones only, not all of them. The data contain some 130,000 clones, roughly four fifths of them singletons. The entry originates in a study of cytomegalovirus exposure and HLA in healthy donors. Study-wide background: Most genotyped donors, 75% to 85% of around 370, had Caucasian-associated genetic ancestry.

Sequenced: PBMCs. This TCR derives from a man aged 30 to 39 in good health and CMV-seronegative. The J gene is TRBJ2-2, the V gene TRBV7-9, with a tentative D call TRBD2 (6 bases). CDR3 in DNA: TGTGCCAGCAGTACCGGGACTCGGAACACCGGGGAGCTGTTTTTT. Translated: CASSTGTRNTGELFF. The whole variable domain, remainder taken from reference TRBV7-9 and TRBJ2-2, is DTGVSQNPRHKITKRGQNVTFRCDPISEHNRLYWYRQTLGQGPEFLTYFQNEAQLEKSRLLSDRFSAERPKGSFSTLEIQRTEQGDSAMYLCASSTGTRNTGELFFGEGSRLTVL.